The 8 T cell receptor beta chains below come from one sample, sequenced in a study of siplizumab effects on memory and regulatory T cells. Method: immunoSEQ multiplex PCR; TCRdb's copy keeps in-frame clones and lacks some. Counted here are 90,000 to 110,000 clones, just over 90% occurring once; the ten biggest clones make up about 0.34%. Material: CD4+ T cells sorted from blood. These receptor sequences come from a human donor in good health.

DNA for the CDR3: TGTGCCAGCAGCTTAATGGAGCGGGGGGCCACAGATACGCAGTATTTT. Its translation is CASSLMERGATDTQYF. The rearrangement joins TRBV7-3 to TRBJ2-3; 9 bases fit TRBD2. CDR3 length equals 16 residues. CDR1 and CDR2 (germline): SGHTA, FQGTGA. Unmatched junction bases numbered 4, after V lost 1 base and J lost 2 bases.

The chain couples TRBV5-1 to TRBJ2-7; 10 positions agree with TRBD2. The germline V gene encodes CDR1 SGHRS and CDR2 YFSETQ. This CDR3 has 16 amino acids. V gave up 1 base and J gave up 2 bases; unmatched junction bases: 6. The CDR3 DNA reads as TGCGCCAGCAGCTTGACTCTCAGCGGGGGGGCCTACGAGCAGTACTTC. It is translated as CASSLTLSGGAYEQYF.

The rearrangement joins TRBV19 to TRBJ2-3; no clear D. The CDR3 totals 15 residues. The germline gives CDR1 LNHDA, CDR2 SQIVND (reference sequence). Between the trimmed V and J ends, which lost 4 bases and 0 bases, there was a span of 11 bases. CDR3 region: CASSRSRRSTDTQYF. As DNA, the CDR3 is TGTGCCAGTAGTAGAAGTCGCCGGAGCACAGATACGCAGTATTTT.

This chain connects TRBV23-1 to TRBJ2-6, with a possible D match to TRBD2 (7 bases). TRBV23-1 is an ORF, with its function uncertain. Trimming cost V 3 bases and J 0 bases, with 21 bases left between them. CDR3 length: 20 amino acids. The DNA of the CDR3 is TGCGCCAGCAGTCACCCGGGGGGCGCCTATGCTTACTCTGGGGCCAACGTCCTGACTTTC. Protein sequence: CASSHPGGAYAYSGANVLTF.

The chain joins TRBV7-8 to TRBJ2-5; D possibly matches TRBD1 or TRBD2 (5 bases each). Looked up from germline, CDR1 is SGHVS and CDR2 is FQNEAQ. This CDR3 has 16 amino acids. V was cut by 2 bases and J by 0 bases, with 13 bases left in between. CDR3 coding DNA: TGTGCCAGCAGCTTAACGAGGGGCAGGAACCAAGAGACCCAGTACTTC. Amino acid sequence: CASSLTRGRNQETQYF.

V is TRBV15 and J is TRBJ2-7; no definite D call. With 0 bases removed from V and 2 bases from J, the gap between germline ends came to 14 bases. Germline values: CDR1 LNHNV, CDR2 YYDKDF (reference sequence). The CDR3 is 16 amino acids. CDR3 sequence reads: CATSRDIGSETYEQYF. The CDR3 bases are TGTGCCACCAGCAGAGATATAGGGTCGGAGACCTACGAGCAGTACTTC.

The rearrangement links TRBV18 to TRBJ2-3; 12 nucleotides line up with TRBD2. The CDR3 length is 16 residues. CDR1 is KGHSH and CDR2 is LQKENI in the germline V gene. With 3 bases clipped from V and 0 bases from J, the junction kept 1 base outside the gene matches. The CDR3 reads CASSPLAGGSTDTQYF. The CDR3, as DNA: TGTGCCAGCTCACCTCTAGCGGGGGGGAGCACAGATACGCAGTATTTT. Complete variable domain (other parts from reference TRBV18 and TRBJ2-3): NAGVMQNPRHLVRRRGQEARLRCSPMKGHSHVYWYRQLPEEGLKFMVYLQKENIIDESGMPKERFSAEFPKEGPSILRIQQVVRGDSAAYFCASSPLAGGSTDTQYFGPGTRLTVL.

Turning to this clone: The sample holds other DNA sequences that translate to the same CDR3. V usage is TRBV30 and J usage is TRBJ2-7; D is uncertain. The CDR3 extends over 11 amino acids. The germline CDR1 and CDR2 sequences are GTSNPN and SVGIG (reference sequence). Trimming took 0 bases from V and 4 from J, leaving 4 bases between them. CDR3 DNA sequence: TGTGCCTGGAGTGTGGGATACGAGCAGTACTTC. Translating it yields CAWSVGYEQYF.